The source of this T cell receptor beta chain is a study of cytomegalovirus exposure and HLA in healthy donors. Across the whole study: Tens of millions of unique TCRs from HLA-typed donors were held in an early release of data. Study-level results: In a later analysis, an Asian-associated ancestry cluster reportedly showed fewer N-insertions than the approximately 620-donor mean. Per a prior analysis, the majority of TCR beta V segments were productive roughly 87% or roughly 30% of the time.

V was clipped by 1 base and J by 5 bases, with 14 bases between them. This CDR3 comprises 15 residues. The germline CDR1 and CDR2 sequences are SGHVS and FNYEAQ. It was healthy bone marrow donors who served as donors. PCR used 60 Vbeta primers and 13 Jbeta primers. The repertoire was sequenced with immunoSEQ multiplex PCR; TCRdb's copy has only in-frame clones and lacks some. In the table there are about 180,000 clones, around 80% of which are singletons. Concerning this clone itself: The antigen is undetermined.

What was sequenced was PBMCs. The sequence derives from a woman aged 60 to 75 in good health and CMV-seropositive. The J gene is TRBJ2-5, the V gene TRBV7-6; D is unclear. In DNA form, the CDR3 reads TGTGCCAGCAGCTTAGTTGCTAGACTTAGGGAGACCCAGTACTTC. The encoded protein is CASSLVARLRETQYF.